This TCR beta chain was captured in a study of T cell responses to AZD1222 COVID-19 vaccine. Trimming cost V 0 bases and J 3 bases, with 11 bases left between them. The CDR3 has 16 amino acids. In germline, CDR1 is LGHNA, CDR2 YSLEER. Overall study findings and caveats: Donors, mostly white British, included more females; clonal diversity was possibly underestimated. Only a handful of AZD1222 recipients tested seropositive at baseline. Vaccine-related CD4 TCRs covered spike, predominating at 160-218 and 743-854.

Concerning this clone itself: Its specificity is not known.

Using immunoSEQ multiplex PCR, the repertoire was profiled, and TCRdb retains in-frame clones only, with some absent. Of more than 150,000 clones in the sample, 92% were seen once. Analysis merged second doses at about 4 or about 12 weeks. The input for sequencing was peripheral blood, taken 28 days after the second AZD1222 dose. The chain employs TRBV4-3 and TRBJ1-4; no reliable D call. This receptor was taken from an adult who received the AZD1222 COVID-19 vaccine. This CDR3 reads CASSQDGRDPNEKLFF. CDR3 DNA sequence: TGCGCCAGCAGCCAAGATGGGAGAGACCCTAATGAAAAACTGTTTTTT.